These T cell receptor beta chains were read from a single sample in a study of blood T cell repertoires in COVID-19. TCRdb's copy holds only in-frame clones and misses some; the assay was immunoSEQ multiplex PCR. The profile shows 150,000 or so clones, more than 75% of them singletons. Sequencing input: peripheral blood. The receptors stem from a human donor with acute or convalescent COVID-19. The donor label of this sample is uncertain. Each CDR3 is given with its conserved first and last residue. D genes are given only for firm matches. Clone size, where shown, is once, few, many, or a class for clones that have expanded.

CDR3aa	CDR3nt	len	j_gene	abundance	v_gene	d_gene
CAISESRGRETQYF	TGTGCCATCAGTGAGTCGAGGGGGCGGGAGACCCAGTACTTC	14	TRBJ2-5	NA	TRBV10-3	TRBD1
CASSTGLGAEKLFF	TGTGCCAGCAGTACAGGGTTGGGAGCTGAAAAACTGTTTTTT	14	TRBJ1-4	NA	TRBV6-5	NA
CASSDTAIYGYTF	TGTGCCAGCAGCGACACCGCAATCTATGGCTACACCTTC	13	TRBJ1-2	NA	TRBV6-2/TRBV6-3	NA
CASSRGTGRETQYF	TGTGCCAGCAGCCGCGGGACGGGGCGAGAGACCCAGTACTTC	14	TRBJ2-5	NA	TRBV6-2/TRBV6-3	NA
CASSEAMYRAAEAFF	TGTGCCAGCAGTGAAGCGATGTACAGGGCGGCTGAAGCTTTCTTT	15	TRBJ1-1	NA	TRBV6-1	NA
CATSRDLQGLLDGYTF	TGTGCCACCAGCAGAGATTTGCAAGGACTCTTGGATGGCTACACCTTC	16	TRBJ1-2	NA	TRBV15	NA
CASRPWAGGETEAFF	TGCGCCAGCAGACCTTGGGCCGGGGGTGAGACTGAAGCTTTCTTT	15	TRBJ1-1	once	TRBV5-1	NA
CASSLLRGGAYGYTF	TGTGCCAGCAGCCTCCTCCGTGGAGGGGCCTATGGCTACACCTTC	15	TRBJ1-2	NA	TRBV11-1	NA
CASSQIRGGTDQPQHF	TGCGCCAGCAGCCAAATCCGGGGAGGGACGGACCAGCCCCAGCATTTT	16	TRBJ1-5	NA	TRBV4-3	NA
CASSLDRDETQYF	TGTGCCAGCAGTTTAGACAGGGACGAGACCCAGTACTTC	13	TRBJ2-5	NA	TRBV12-3/TRBV12-4	NA
CASSALVNMNTEAFF	TGCGCCAGCAGTGCATTGGTCAACATGAACACTGAAGCTTTCTTT	15	TRBJ1-1	NA	TRBV5-1	NA
CSVETGLEAFF	TGCAGCGTTGAGACAGGCCTTGAAGCTTTCTTT	11	TRBJ1-1	NA	TRBV29-1	NA
CASSLVETGNEKLFF	TGTGCCAGCAGCTTAGTTGAAACGGGTAATGAAAAACTGTTTTTT	15	TRBJ1-4	NA	TRBV7-9	NA
CASSQNSPLHF	TGTGCCAGCAGCCAGAATTCACCCCTCCACTTT	11	TRBJ1-6	NA	TRBV5-8	NA
CAWSAKTGGMNQPQHF	TGTGCCTGGAGTGCCAAGACAGGGGGGATGAATCAGCCCCAGCATTTT	16	TRBJ1-5	NA	TRBV30	TRBD1
CASSVDAAGGHGDTQYF	TGTGCCAGCAGCGTAGACGCGGCGGGGGGGCATGGAGATACGCAGTATTTT	17	TRBJ2-3	NA	TRBV9	TRBD2
CASSHDLGTDTQYF	TGTGCCAGCAGCCATGACTTAGGAACAGATACGCAGTATTTT	14	TRBJ2-3	once	TRBV3-1/TRBV3-2	NA
CASSSQGTWQPQHF	TGTGCCAGCAGCTCACAGGGGACTTGGCAGCCCCAGCATTTT	14	TRBJ1-5	NA	TRBV5-6	TRBD1
CASSPLDSSYNEQFF	TGTGCCAGTAGCCCCCTCGACAGCTCCTACAATGAGCAGTTCTTC	15	TRBJ2-1	few	TRBV19	NA
CASSQDYGGGRDGYTF	TGTGCCAGCAGCCAAGATTACGGGGGGGGAAGGGATGGCTACACCTTC	16	TRBJ1-2	NA	TRBV3-1/TRBV3-2	NA
CASSPEAYPDTQYF	TGCGCCAGCAGCCCGGAGGCATACCCAGATACGCAGTATTTT	14	TRBJ2-3	NA	TRBV5-1	NA
CSVVSGGHGDIQYF	TGCAGCGTTGTGAGCGGGGGGCATGGGGACATTCAGTACTTC	14	TRBJ2-4	NA	TRBV29-1	TRBD2
CASSPYRQPATNEKLFF	TGTGCCAGCAGTCCCTATCGACAGCCCGCAACTAATGAAAAACTGTTTTTT	17	TRBJ1-4	NA	TRBV27	NA
CASSTLGSSGNTIYF	TGTGCCAGCAGCACCCTGGGCAGCTCTGGAAACACCATATATTTT	15	TRBJ1-3	NA	TRBV14	NA